This T cell receptor beta chain was sequenced during a study of cytomegalovirus exposure and HLA in healthy donors. PCR was performed using 60 Vbeta and 13 Jbeta primers. Assay: immunoSEQ multiplex PCR; the TCRdb copy retains only in-frame clones and omits some. The repertoire table contains roughly 78,000 clones. Study-wide findings and caveats: Only CMV serostatus was available as immune exposure information.

For this clone: Antigen: not known.

Unmatched junction bases numbered 7, after V lost 2 bases and J lost 4 bases. Germline assignment: CDR1 LNHNV and CDR2 YYDKDF (reference sequence). The CDR3 covers 15 residues. The sequenced material came from PBMCs. This clonotype was obtained from a boy aged 5-17 years in good health and CMV-seronegative. This chain uses TRBV15 with TRBJ1-2, with 7 bases that match TRBD1. Here the CDR3 DNA reads TGTGCCACCAGCAGATCAAGACAGGGTGGCTATGGCTACACCTTC. Translated: CATSRSRQGGYGYTF.